This T cell receptor beta chain was found in a study of spatial heterogeneity in lung cancer. Study overall: There were consistently more beta-chain sequences detected than alpha-chain sequences.

The time point denotes: sample taken at primary tumor resection. This CDR3 spans 13 amino acids. Germline V gene lookup returns CDR1 DFQATT and CDR2 SNEGSKA (reference sequence). V dropped 2 bases and J dropped 3 bases, with 8 bases sitting between them. This clonotype was detected ten times or more. The antigen remains unidentified. TCRdb processed the 5' RACE reads anew with MiXCR; each CDR3 protein has one entry. Here the sample spans 15,000 to 20,000 distinct CDR3 sequences, around 8.1% being singletons. Whole-study results and caveats: Counts that tracked tumor mutation counts were those of expanded intratumoral alpha and beta TCRs. Ubiquitous and regional expanded TCR counts correlated with ubiquitous and regional nonsynonymous mutations, respectively.

Sequencing used lung tumor tissue, obtained at surgery. The clonotype originates from a male donor with early-stage non-small cell lung cancer. The chain recombines TRBV20-1 with TRBJ1-5; no clear D. The CDR3 loop reads CSARTGINQPQHF. The CDR3, as DNA: TGCAGTGCTAGAACCGGAATCAATCAGCCCCAGCATTTT.